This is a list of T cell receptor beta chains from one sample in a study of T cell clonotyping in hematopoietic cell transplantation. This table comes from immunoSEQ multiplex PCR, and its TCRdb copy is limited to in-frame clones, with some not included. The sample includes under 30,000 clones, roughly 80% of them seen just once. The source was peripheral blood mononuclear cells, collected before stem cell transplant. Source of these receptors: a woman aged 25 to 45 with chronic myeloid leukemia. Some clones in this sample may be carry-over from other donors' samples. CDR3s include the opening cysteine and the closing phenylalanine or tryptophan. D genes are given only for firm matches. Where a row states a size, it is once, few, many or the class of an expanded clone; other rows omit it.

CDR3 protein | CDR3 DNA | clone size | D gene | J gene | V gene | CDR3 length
CASSLSGNTEAFF | TGTGCTAGCAGCTTAAGCGGGAACACTGAAGCTTTCTTT | - | - | TRBJ1-1 | TRBV7-7 | 13
CASSQTRPAFF | TGTGCCAGCAGTCAGACTCGGCCGGCTTTCTTT | - | - | TRBJ1-1 | TRBV2 | 11
CASRLATPTNYGYTF | TGTGCCAGTAGGTTGGCCACACCAACTAACTATGGCTACACCTTC | - | - | TRBJ1-2 | TRBV19 | 15
CASSFRNRGINYGYTF | TGTGCCAGCAGTTTTCGTAACAGAGGGATTAACTATGGCTACACCTTC | - | - | TRBJ1-2 | TRBV27 | 16
CAWTTRGDGYTF | TGTGCCTGGACCACCCGCGGGGATGGCTACACCTTC | - | - | TRBJ1-2 | TRBV30 | 12
CASRHSGTDSYTF | TGTGCCAGTAGGCACTCCGGGACAGACAGCTACACCTTC | once | TRBD1 | TRBJ1-2 | TRBV19 | 13
CASSKDRGNTIYF | TGTGCCAGCAGCAAGGACAGAGGAAACACCATATATTTT | - | - | TRBJ1-3 | TRBV5-4 | 13
CASSLASLYGYTF | TGCGCCAGCAGCTTGGCCAGCCTCTATGGCTACACCTTC | - | - | TRBJ1-2 | TRBV5-1 | 13
CASSQESGYGYTF | TGCGCCAGCAGCCAAGAATCCGGTTATGGCTACACCTTC | - | - | TRBJ1-2 | TRBV4-1 | 13
CASSLAGTGIVGGYTF | TGTGCCAGCAGCTTAGCAGGGACAGGGATAGTGGGTGGCTACACCTTC | - | TRBD1 | TRBJ1-2 | TRBV7-2 | 16
CASSLGPGFTVSTDTQYF | TGCGCCAGCAGCTTGGGCCCGGGCTTTACCGTTAGCACAGATACGCAGTATTTT | - | - | TRBJ2-3 | TRBV5-1 | 18
CASGAKRGGGETQYF | TGTGCCAGCGGGGCTAAGCGGGGGGGCGGCGAGACCCAGTACTTC | - | TRBD2 | TRBJ2-5 | TRBV7-2 | 15
CASSNPGGALGYTF | TGTGCCAGCAGTAACCCCGGGGGCGCGCTGGGCTACACCTTC | - | - | TRBJ1-2 | TRBV28 | 14
CAWRERGERGYTF | TGTGCCTGGAGGGAAAGGGGGGAGAGGGGCTACACCTTC | few | - | TRBJ1-2 | TRBV30 | 13
CASTLAGGGSSYNEQFF | TGCGCCAGCACCCTAGCGGGGGGGGGAAGCTCCTACAATGAGCAGTTCTTC | - | TRBD2 | TRBJ2-1 | TRBV5-1 | 17
CASSYVIPTGNQPQHF | TGTGCCAGCAGTTACGTTATACCCACAGGGAATCAGCCCCAGCATTTT | - | - | TRBJ1-5 | TRBV6-6 | 16
CSVEGGFYGYTF | TGCAGCGTTGAAGGCGGATTCTATGGCTACACCTTC | - | - | TRBJ1-2 | TRBV29-1 | 12
CASMGLGYNEQFF | TGTGCCAGTATGGGACTAGGCTACAATGAGCAGTTCTTC | - | TRBD2 | TRBJ2-1 | TRBV19 | 13
CASSDKAGGYYGYTF | TGTGCCAGTAGTGATAAGGCCGGGGGGTACTATGGCTACACCTTC | few | - | TRBJ1-2 | TRBV19 | 15
CASSLGVPEAFF | TGTGCCAGCAGCTTAGGGGTGCCTGAAGCTTTCTTT | once | - | TRBJ1-1 | TRBV11-2 | 12
CASSQGQNSGNTIYF | TGTGCCAGCAGCCAGGGACAGAACTCTGGAAACACCATATATTTT | - | TRBD1 | TRBJ1-3 | TRBV5-4 | 15
CASNRPDFGDTQYF | TGCGCCAGCAACCGCCCCGACTTCGGGGATACGCAGTATTTT | - | - | TRBJ2-3 | TRBV4-1 | 14
CASSRVGETNEKLFF | TGCGCCAGCAGCCGAGTTGGGGAAACTAATGAAAAACTGTTTTTT | - | - | TRBJ1-4 | TRBV5-1 | 15